The next 26 T cell receptor beta chains were all read from a single sample in a study of cytomegalovirus exposure and HLA in healthy donors. Vbeta (60) and Jbeta (13) primers were used in the PCR. Sequencing was performed with immunoSEQ multiplex PCR; in TCRdb, only in-frame clones are kept and a portion is missing. This sample has under 200,000 clones, with roughly 83% found just once. Sequencing input: PBMCs. These receptor sequences come from a man younger than 40 in good health and CMV-seronegative.

The genes are TRBV5-4 and TRBJ2-7; TRBD1 matches at 9 bases. Trimming took 3 bases from V and 3 from J; bases not matched to a gene: 4. The CDR3 sequence is 14 residues long. The germline V gene encodes CDR1 SGHNT and CDR2 YYREEE (reference sequence). CDR3 DNA: TGTGCCAGCAGCTACAGGGGGCGCATCTACGAGCAGTACTTC. Translated, it gives CASSYRGRIYEQYF.

This sequence joins TRBV18 and TRBJ1-1, with 7 nucleotides matching TRBD1. Germline trimming cut 3 bases from V and 4 bases from J; bases unmatched to any gene: 2. CDR3 length: 13 amino acids. Germline CDR1 reads KGHSH; CDR2 reads LQKENI. The CDR3 loop is CASSPDRATEAFF. DNA of the CDR3: TGTGCCAGCTCACCTGACAGGGCCACTGAAGCTTTCTTT. Drawing the rest from reference TRBV18 and TRBJ1-1, the complete variable domain is NAGVMQNPRHLVRRRGQEARLRCSPMKGHSHVYWYRQLPEEGLKFMVYLQKENIIDESGMPKERFSAEFPKEGPSILRIQQVVRGDSAAYFCASSPDRATEAFFGQGTRLTVV.

This clone occurred once. V gene TRBV19 combines with J gene TRBJ2-1; TRBD2 agrees at 7 bases. The trim removed 1 base at V and 4 bases at J, leaving 10 bases unmatched. This CDR3 has 17 residues. Germline CDR1 LNHDA, CDR2 SQIVND (reference sequence). This CDR3 reads CASSIAASGKGYNEQFF. As DNA, the CDR3 is TGTGCCAGTAGTATAGCGGCTAGCGGAAAAGGATACAATGAGCAGTTCTTC.

About this clone itself: Its ends do not fully match the called genes, so a read error is possible. The genes are TRBV7-9 and TRBJ1-2; D might be TRBD1 (5 bases). The CDR3 spans 12 residues. From germline, CDR1 is SEHNR and CDR2 FQNEAQ (reference sequence). DNA of the CDR3: TGTTCCAGCAGCTTAGGACAATATGGCTACACCTTC. Amino acids: CSSSLGQYGYTF.

In its sample, this clone was seen a few times. The chain combines TRBV7-9 with TRBJ2-2, with D tentatively TRBD2 (5 bases). Per the germline V gene, CDR1 is SEHNR and CDR2 is FQNEAQ (reference sequence). CDR3 length equals 15 residues. V was pared by 7 bases and J by 0 bases, with 12 bases between. The CDR3 DNA reads TGTGCCAGCACCATACGGGAATCGAACACCGGGGAGCTGTTTTTT. Its translation is CASTIRESNTGELFF. The variable domain in full, with the rest retrieved from reference TRBV7-9 and TRBJ2-2, is DTGVSQNPRHKITKRGQNVTFRCDPISEHNRLYWYRQTLGQGPEFLTYFQNEAQLEKSRLLSDRFSAERPKGSFSTLEIQRTEQGDSAMYLCASTIRESNTGELFFGEGSRLTVL.

CDR3 sequence: CASVQGSGANVLTF. CDR3 nucleotides: TGTGCCAGCGTGCAGGGCTCTGGGGCCAACGTCCTGACTTTC. The rearrangement joins TRBV6-5 to TRBJ2-6; D is possibly TRBD1 (5 bases). Germline lookup yields CDR1 MNHEY and CDR2 SVGAGI. The CDR3 covers 14 residues. The germline V and J ends were trimmed by 8 bases and 0 bases, with 8 bases remaining between them.

The chain recombines TRBV7-6 with TRBJ2-3, with TRBD1 matching 9 bases. The CDR3 consists of 14 residues. J lost 8 bases, V lost 8 bases, and 11 bases had no gene match. Germline lookup yields CDR1 SGHVS and CDR2 FNYEAQ. The CDR3 DNA sequence: TGTGCCAGCGGGGGGGGACAGGGTAGCAGTACGCAGTATTTT. Protein sequence: CASGGGQGSSTQYF.

This clone was recorded a few times. This sequence joins TRBV25-1 and TRBJ2-3; D gene unclear. Trimming took off 5 bases at V and 0 bases at J, with 12 bases between the two ends. Germline V gene sequence: CDR1 MGHDK, CDR2 SYGVNS. The CDR3 consists of 15 residues. CDR3: CASSRNSLSTDTQYF. CDR3 DNA sequence: TGTGCCAGCAGTAGGAACAGTCTTAGCACAGATACGCAGTATTTT.

The chain employs TRBV4-2 and TRBJ2-2; no clear D gene. Per germline, CDR1 LGHNA and CDR2 YNFKEQ. V lost 0 bases to trimming and J lost 4 bases, with 6 bases between them. The CDR3 spans 14 residues. The CDR3 protein is CASSQEAATGELFF. The CDR3 DNA reads as TGTGCCAGCAGCCAAGAGGCCGCCACCGGGGAGCTGTTTTTT.

In its sample, this clone was seen a few times. The chain joins TRBV27 to TRBJ2-3, with 8 nucleotides matching TRBD2. CDR3 length: 15 residues. The junction had 5 bases not matched to a gene; V was cut back by 2 bases and J by 4 bases. Germline-derived CDR1 and CDR2 are MNHEY and SMNVEV (reference sequence). The CDR3 spells CASSLSGGSADTQYF. DNA of the CDR3: TGTGCCAGCAGTTTAAGCGGGGGATCCGCAGATACGCAGTATTTT.

The genes are TRBV4-1 and TRBJ1-1, with 8 nucleotides matching TRBD1. The CDR3 length is 15 residues. Germline trimming cut 2 bases from V and 5 bases from J; bases unmatched to any gene: 7. Germline lookup yields CDR1 MGHRA and CDR2 YSYEKL. Here the CDR3 reads CASSQITRGRTEAFF. The CDR3 DNA sequence: TGCGCCAGCAGCCAAATCACCAGGGGGCGGACTGAAGCTTTCTTT.

V gene TRBV18 combines with J gene TRBJ1-4; weak D call: TRBD1 (6 bases). V lost 6 bases to trimming and J lost 6 bases, with 20 bases between them. The germline gives CDR1 KGHSH, CDR2 LQKENI. The CDR3 consists of 16 residues. The CDR3 coding sequence is TGTGCCAGCTCGTACCCTCCAGGGGCGTCGGATGAAAAACTGTTTTTT. Translating gives CASSYPPGASDEKLFF.

The chain has TRBV5-4 and TRBJ1-1; 7 bases line up with TRBD1. Losses at the gene ends were 4 bases for V and 1 base for J; bases not matched to a gene: 4. Per germline, CDR1 SGHNT and CDR2 YYREEE (reference sequence). The length of the CDR3 is 14 residues. In DNA, the CDR3 is TGTGCCAGCAGCCGGGGACAGCAGAACACTGAAGCTTTCTTT. Protein product: CASSRGQQNTEAFF.

The chain recombines TRBV19 with TRBJ1-1; no firm D call. CDR3 size: 13 residues. Germline V CDR1 and CDR2: LNHDA, SQIVND (reference sequence). Deletions cut 0 bases from V and 10 bases from J, with 12 bases between. In DNA form, the CDR3 reads TGTGCCAGTAGTATAGATTCAGAGACAATAGCTTTCTTT. It yields the protein CASSIDSETIAFF.

This chain links TRBV5-1 with TRBJ2-5; TRBD2 aligns across 10 bases. Trimming at V came to 0 bases and at J to 3 bases, leaving 5 bases not matched to a gene. The germline V gene has CDR1 SGHRS and CDR2 YFSETQ. This CDR3 is built from 16 residues. The CDR3 reads CASSLGAGGPEETQYF. CDR3 sequence (DNA): TGCGCCAGCAGCTTGGGAGCGGGAGGGCCCGAAGAGACCCAGTACTTC.

CDR3 protein: CASSFAGGYTF. Written as DNA, the CDR3 is TGTGCCAGCAGTTTTGCGGGGGGCTACACCTTC. J is TRBJ1-2 and V is TRBV28; D unclear. The V and J ends lost 3 bases and 8 bases respectively, with 7 bases between them. The germline V gene encodes CDR1 MDHEN and CDR2 SYDVKM. The CDR3 sequence is 11 residues long.

The sample holds one count of this clone. CDR3: CASRQEQGSNEQFF. CDR3 DNA: TGCGCCAGCCGACAGGAGCAAGGATCTAATGAGCAGTTCTTC. The chain links TRBV5-1 to TRBJ2-1, with D perhaps matching TRBD1 (6 bases). Germline CDR1 reads SGHRS; CDR2 reads YFSETQ. The germline V and J ends were trimmed by 7 bases and 7 bases, with 18 bases remaining between them. There are 14 residues in the CDR3. The full variable domain, rest sourced from reference TRBV5-1 and TRBJ2-1, is KAGVTQTPRYLIKTRGQQVTLSCSPISGHRSVSWYQQTPGQGLQFLFEYFSETQRNKGNFPGRFSGRQFSNSRSEMNVSTLELGDSALYLCASRQEQGSNEQFFGPGTRLTVL.

The CDR3 is CAWSVLEGAGGYTF. The CDR3 region has the DNA TGTGCCTGGAGTGTACTTGAGGGGGCTGGTGGCTACACCTTC. This chain uses TRBV30 with TRBJ1-2, with 7 bases identical to TRBD1. Looked up from germline, CDR1 is GTSNPN and CDR2 is SVGIG (reference sequence). There are 14 residues in the CDR3. J lost 7 bases, V lost 0 bases, and 8 bases had no gene match.

Notes on this clone: Other DNA sequences in the same sample also yield this CDR3. The chain joins TRBV30 to TRBJ1-3, with D possibly being TRBD1 (6 bases). The CDR3 covers 11 residues. Germline V gene sequence: CDR1 GTSNPN, CDR2 SVGIG (reference sequence). Trimming left V 5 bases short and J 4 bases short, with 6 bases between. CDR3 region: CAWGGGNTIYF. The CDR3 nucleotides are TGTGCCTGGGGGGGCGGAAACACCATATATTTT.

J is TRBJ1-5 and V is TRBV7-8; 9 bases align to TRBD1. This CDR3 region has 14 residues. V trimming: 5 bases; J trimming: 6 bases; junction bases outside the gene matches: 5. CDR1 SGHVS and CDR2 FQNEAQ come from the germline V gene. CDR3 nucleotides: TGTGCCAGCAGCCAACAGGGGGCTCGTCAGCCCCAGCATTTT. Amino acids: CASSQQGARQPQHF. The full variable domain, with the rest looked up from reference TRBV7-8 and TRBJ1-5, is GAGVSQSPRYKVAKRGQDVALRCDPISGHVSLFWYQQALGQGPEFLTYFQNEAQLDKSGLPSDRFFAERPEGSVSTLKIQRTQQEDSAVYLCASSQQGARQPQHFGDGTRLSIL.

The chain combines TRBV7-9 with TRBJ2-2; TRBD2 agrees at 10 bases. The CDR3 spans 16 residues. Trimming removed 1 base from V and 6 bases from J; junction bases left unmatched: 5. Germline CDR1 SEHNR, CDR2 FQNEAQ (reference sequence). The CDR3 spells CASSLVAGGMAGELFF. The CDR3 nucleotides read TGTGCCAGCAGCTTAGTAGCGGGAGGTATGGCCGGGGAGCTGTTTTTT. Based on the CDR3 plus reference TRBV7-9 and TRBJ2-2, the full variable domain is DTGVSQNPRHKITKRGQNVTFRCDPISEHNRLYWYRQTLGQGPEFLTYFQNEAQLEKSRLLSDRFSAERPKGSFSTLEIQRTEQGDSAMYLCASSLVAGGMAGELFFGEGSRLTVL.

The sample holds one count of this clone. The V gene is TRBV27, the J gene TRBJ1-5; a possible D gene is TRBD1 (6 bases). This CDR3 has 13 amino acids. CDR1 is MNHEY, CDR2 SMNVEV, per germline (reference sequence). V lost 5 bases and J 5 bases, leaving 10 bases between the germline ends. The CDR3 sequence: CASSPEGDQPQHF. The CDR3 bases are TGTGCCAGCAGTCCTGAGGGGGATCAGCCCCAGCATTTT.

About this clone: The sample has other DNA sequences that encode this CDR3 too. The chain has TRBV19 and TRBJ2-5, with D possibly matching TRBD2 (5 bases). V lost 6 bases and J lost 5, with 13 bases in between. The V gene's germline CDR1 is LNHDA and CDR2 SQIVND (reference sequence). The CDR3 extends over 13 amino acids. The CDR3 reads CASSPSGGETQYF. In DNA, the CDR3 is TGTGCCAGTAGCCCCTCGGGCGGGGAGACCCAGTACTTC.

The rearrangement links TRBV5-1 to TRBJ2-1, with 15 positions matching TRBD2. The junction had 4 bases not matched to a gene; V was cut back by 0 bases and J by 9 bases. Germline CDR1 SGHRS, CDR2 YFSETQ. This CDR3 is 16 amino acids long. CDR3 sequence reads: CASSLARTSGGGEQFF. Here the CDR3 DNA reads TGCGCCAGCAGCTTGGCCAGGACTAGCGGGGGGGGTGAGCAGTTCTTC.

J is TRBJ2-2 and V is TRBV7-9; a weak D match, TRBD2 (6 bases). Per the germline V gene, CDR1 is SEHNR and CDR2 is FQNEAQ (reference sequence). The CDR3 is 18 residues long. V was shortened by 4 bases and J by 4 bases, with 22 bases between the two germline ends. The CDR3 sequence: CASSSRLAELGGTGELFF. CDR3 nucleotide sequence: TGTGCCAGCAGCTCCCGCTTAGCGGAACTGGGGGGCACCGGGGAGCTGTTTTTT.

This clone has just one count. The rearrangement uses TRBV6-1 and TRBJ2-5; the match to TRBD1 covers 9 bases. V dropped 4 bases and J dropped 3; count of bases not matched to a gene: 6. CDR1 MNHNS and CDR2 SASEGT come from the germline V gene. This CDR3 spans 15 amino acids. CDR3 amino acids: CASSAYDRGEETQYF. CDR3 sequence (DNA): TGTGCCAGCAGTGCCTACGACAGGGGGGAAGAGACCCAGTACTTC.